A single sample is the source of the 14 T cell receptor beta chains below, sequenced in a study of cytomegalovirus exposure and HLA in healthy donors (dated by TCRdb to about 2017). Preparation of the library involved the immunoSEQ multiplex PCR assay. For the multiplex PCR, a mixture combining 60 forward primers for TCR Vbeta segments and 13 reverse primers for TCR Jbeta segments was used. TCRdb mirrors the immuneACCESS table, restricted to in-frame sequences. Some clones are absent from its copies; in checked studies, under half trace to an unresolved V gene, and the reason for the others is unknown. The sample table shows 150,000 to 200,000 clones, and over 80% are seen once. The ten largest account for more than 1.1% of the sample. Sequenced: PBMCs. The receptors come from a girl aged 10 to 17 in good health and CMV-seropositive.

The rearrangement uses TRBV15 and TRBJ2-1, with a weak D call TRBD2 (5 bases). Between the trimmed V and J ends, which lost 4 bases and 4 bases, there was a span of 20 bases. This CDR3 spans 17 amino acids. Germline CDR1 and CDR2: LNHNV and YYDKDF (reference sequence). The CDR3 loop is CATSKGNSGSGYNEQFF. The CDR3 nucleotides read TGTGCCACCAGCAAAGGCAATTCGGGGTCAGGATACAATGAGCAGTTCTTC.

This clone occurred a few times. The chain carries TRBV27 and TRBJ1-4; 7 bases map to TRBD1. This CDR3 region has 16 residues. V lost 6 bases, J lost 8 bases, and 15 bases stayed unmatched. The germline gives CDR1 MNHEY, CDR2 SMNVEV (reference sequence). The CDR3 nucleotides read TGTGCCAGCAGCCCCGGGACAGTCCCCCTGGGCGAAAAACTGTTTTTT. This codes for CASSPGTVPLGEKLFF.

The chain joins TRBV30 to TRBJ2-1, with 10 bases lining up with TRBD2. Looked up from germline, CDR1 is GTSNPN and CDR2 is SVGIG (reference sequence). The CDR3 length is 15 residues. V gave up 5 bases and J gave up 8 bases; unmatched junction bases: 12. The CDR3 loop reads CAWHRASGSWDEQFF. In DNA, the CDR3 is TGTGCCTGGCACCGGGCTAGCGGGAGTTGGGATGAGCAGTTCTTC.

Turning to this clone: Other DNA sequences in this sample translate to the same CDR3. The chain recombines TRBV18 with TRBJ1-2; no clear D gene. The V gene lost 3 bases and the J gene lost 5 bases, with 10 bases spanning the gap. This CDR3 contains 13 residues. Germline V gene data show CDR1 as KGHSH and CDR2 as LQKENI. CDR3 sequence (DNA): TGTGCCAGCTCACCCCCTGCGGGGTATGGCTACACCTTC. Its protein is CASSPPAGYGYTF.

This chain joins TRBV6-1 and TRBJ2-1, with 7 bases aligning to TRBD1. CDR1 and CDR2 (germline): MNHNS, SASEGT. The CDR3 contains 14 residues. After removal of 6 bases from V and 4 bases from J, the junction contained 6 bases not matched to a gene. CDR3 nucleotide sequence: TGTGCCAGCAGGGCCGGGACAGCTTACAATGAGCAGTTCTTC. Amino acids: CASRAGTAYNEQFF.

The V and J genes are TRBV19 and TRBJ2-1; 10 bases fit TRBD2. Trimming took 5 bases from V and 8 from J; bases not matched to a gene: 6. The CDR3 consists of 14 residues. Germline CDR1 is LNHDA and CDR2 is SQIVND (reference sequence). The CDR3 sequence: CASSPSGSRYEQFF. CDR3 nucleotides: TGTGCCAGTAGTCCTAGCGGGAGTAGGTATGAGCAGTTCTTC.

The rearrangement joins TRBV7-9 to TRBJ2-1; 9 bases align to TRBD2. Per germline, CDR1 SEHNR and CDR2 FQNEAQ (reference sequence). With V trimmed by 4 bases and J by 4 bases, 11 bases remained unmatched. The CDR3 extends over 17 amino acids. CDR3 in amino acids: CASSWGAGTSPYNEQFF. The CDR3 DNA reads TGTGCCAGCAGCTGGGGAGCCGGGACTAGCCCTTACAATGAGCAGTTCTTC.

As DNA, the CDR3 is TGTGCCAGCAGTTACTGGACCACTTTAGCGGGAGACCAAAATGAGCAGTTCTTC. Amino acid sequence: CASSYWTTLAGDQNEQFF. This sequence joins TRBV6-7 and TRBJ2-1; 9 nucleotides agree with TRBD2. TRBV6-7 is an ORF for which the function is uncertain. V shed 1 base and J 7 bases; nucleotides not matched to a gene: 14. CDR3 length equals 18 residues.

This clone has only one observation. The rearrangement links TRBV29-1 to TRBJ2-3; maybe TRBD2 (7 bases). Germline assignment: CDR1 SQVTM and CDR2 ANQGSEA. Trimming pared 8 bases from V and 8 bases from J, leaving 20 bases between. The CDR3 totals 13 residues. CDR3 residues: CSHSLGGAGTQYF. In nucleotides, the CDR3 is TGCAGCCACTCCCTGGGGGGGGCAGGTACGCAGTATTTT.

The V and J genes are TRBV7-9 and TRBJ1-1; tentative D call: TRBD1 (6 bases). The germline gives CDR1 SEHNR, CDR2 FQNEAQ (reference sequence). The CDR3 runs to 17 residues. Between the trimmed V and J ends, which lost 5 bases and 4 bases, there was a span of 23 bases. The CDR3 here is CASSPRGFQGRGTEAFF. CDR3 nucleotide sequence: TGTGCCAGCAGCCCAAGGGGCTTTCAGGGGAGGGGCACTGAAGCTTTCTTT.

This clone was observed once. The CDR3: CASSFWGRSKNTEAFF. The CDR3 DNA reads TGTGCCAGTAGTTTCTGGGGCAGATCGAAGAACACTGAAGCTTTCTTT. The chain links TRBV19 to TRBJ1-1; weak D call: TRBD1 (5 bases). The CDR3 covers 16 residues. V was trimmed by 5 bases and J by 1 base, leaving 17 bases between them. Germline V gene lookup returns CDR1 LNHDA and CDR2 SQIVND (reference sequence).

This chain uses TRBV7-2 with TRBJ2-7, with TRBD2 identical over 7 bases. This CDR3 region has 17 residues. Germline-derived CDR1 and CDR2 are SGHTA and FQGNSA. After removal of 5 bases from V and 2 bases from J, the junction contained 15 bases not matched to a gene. This CDR3 reads CASSLHSGGSIAYEQYF. CDR3 DNA: TGTGCCAGCAGCCTCCATTCGGGCGGGAGCATCGCCTACGAGCAGTACTTC.

This clone was counted once. The chain couples TRBV19 to TRBJ1-5; D is possibly TRBD1 (5 bases). The V gene's germline CDR1 is LNHDA and CDR2 SQIVND (reference sequence). The CDR3 has 18 residues. V was pared by 4 bases and J by 1 base, with 20 bases between. The CDR3 region has the DNA TGTGCCAGTAGTACCCGCTCTCCCGGGGGTGAGAGCAATCAGCCCCAGCATTTT. Its translation: CASSTRSPGGESNQPQHF.

This rearrangement joins TRBV6-6 to TRBJ2-5; 10 bases map to TRBD1. Per the germline V gene, CDR1 is MNHNY and CDR2 is SVGAGI (reference sequence). V lost 6 bases, J lost 5 bases, and 9 bases stayed unmatched. The CDR3 sequence is 15 residues long. For the CDR3, the DNA is TGTGCCAGCAGGGACCCCGGGACAGGGGAGGAGACCCAGTACTTC. The encoded protein is CASRDPGTGEETQYF.